This paragraph covers one T cell receptor (beta chain) sequence. The target antigen is unknown. This sample was taken from a study of OX40 agonist ivuxolimab in advanced cancers. Across the whole study: Of the patients, three showed partial responses, one with hepatocellular carcinoma and two with cutaneous melanoma.

Points from the study as a whole: Low normalized T-cell clonal expansion was also seen in some nonresponders.

The repertoire was sequenced with immunoSEQ multiplex PCR; TCRdb's copy has only in-frame clones and lacks some. The table lists roughly 56,000 clones, roughly 84% of them singletons. With 5 bases clipped from V and 3 bases from J, the junction kept 8 bases outside the gene matches. The CDR3 has 16 residues. Per the germline V gene, CDR1 is PRHDT and CDR2 is FYEKMQ (reference sequence). The J gene is TRBJ2-5, the V gene TRBV13; TRBD2 matches at 11 bases. The sample in question was CD4+ or CD8+ T cells sorted from blood, obtained in a trial of the OX40 agonist ivuxolimab. This TCR was recovered from an adult with an advanced solid tumor such as melanoma, head and neck, liver or kidney cancer. The CDR3 DNA reads TGTGCCAGCAGCCTTAGCGGGGGGGCCTCGGAAGAGACCCAGTACTTC. Translating it yields CASSLSGGASEETQYF.